This T cell receptor beta chain appears in the sequencing data of a study of control samples from healthy donors and cancer patients. Using immunoSEQ multiplex PCR, the repertoire was profiled, and TCRdb retains in-frame clones only, with some absent. This table holds fewer than 250,000 clones. The CDR3 is 16 residues long. Specimen: blood. The sequence came from a woman aged 25 to 45 in good health. The rearrangement links TRBV12-2 to TRBJ1-1. TRBV12-2 is a pseudogene. The CDR3 reads CASRFHPGPKNTEAFF. The CDR3 DNA is TGTGCAAGTCGCTTTCATCCGGGTCCTAAGAACACTGAAGCTTTCTTT.